This entry lists 11 T cell receptor beta chains sequenced from one sample in a study of shared clonotypes between healthy human individuals. Clones were sequenced by immunoSEQ multiplex PCR, and TCRdb holds only the in-frame ones, with some missing. The table has about 490,000 clones, about 84% seen once; the top ten hold roughly 12%. The sequenced sample consisted of PBMCs. Receptors originate from a woman aged 40 to 50 in good health. Some clones in this sample may be carry-over from other donors' samples.

The chain carries TRBV7-2 and TRBJ1-2; 7 bases match TRBD1. V was pared by 4 bases and J by 4 bases, with 12 bases of the junction left unmatched. CDR3 length equals 16 residues. Germline CDR1 is SGHTA and CDR2 is FQGNSA. CDR3 region: CASSSSWGQTFYGYTF. CDR3 DNA sequence: TGTGCCAGCAGCTCCTCTTGGGGACAGACCTTCTATGGCTACACCTTC.

Note on this clone: This likely traces to a read error, being one base from a far larger clone. The genes are TRBV18 and TRBJ1-1; D ambiguous. The V gene lost 2 bases and the J gene lost 3 bases, with 16 bases spanning the gap. Germline V lookup: CDR1 KGHSH, CDR2 LQKENI. The CDR3 extends over 16 amino acids. The CDR3 protein is CASSPVLRERDTEAFF. The CDR3 bases are TGTGCCAGCTCACCAGTGTTAAGGGAGAGGGACACTGAAGCTTTCTTT. Together with reference TRBV18 and TRBJ1-1, the CDR3 gives the full variable domain: NAGVMQNPRHLVRRRGQEARLRCSPMKGHSHVYWYRQLPEEGLKFMVYLQKENIIDESGMPKERFSAEFPKEGPSILRIQQVVRGDSAAYFCASSPVLRERDTEAFFGQGTRLTVV.

This clone was seen just once. This sequence joins TRBV5-1 and TRBJ2-7, with 7 bases fitting TRBD1. V shed 5 bases, J shed 7 bases, and the junction held 9 bases outside the gene matches. The CDR3 spans 13 residues. CDR1 SGHRS and CDR2 YFSETQ come from the germline V gene. CDR3 amino acids: CASRAEGAGEQYF. DNA of the CDR3: TGCGCCAGCAGAGCTGAGGGGGCGGGTGAGCAGTACTTC.

This rearrangement joins TRBV5-1 to TRBJ1-2; 8 nucleotides line up with TRBD1. The CDR3 loop spans 14 amino acids. J lost 3 bases, V lost 6 bases, and 7 bases had no gene match. Germline loops: CDR1 SGHRS, CDR2 YFSETQ. The DNA of the CDR3 is TGCGCCAGCAACTCCGACAGGGGAGACTATGGCTACACCTTC. Translation: CASNSDRGDYGYTF.

This chain connects TRBV14 to TRBJ2-1; D not certain. The V and J ends lost 2 bases and 3 bases respectively, with 5 bases between them. Germline loops: CDR1 SGHDN, CDR2 FVKESK. The CDR3 sequence is 13 residues long. The CDR3 spells CASSQLVYNEQFF. The CDR3 bases are TGTGCCAGCAGCCAACTGGTCTACAATGAGCAGTTCTTC.

V gene TRBV28 combines with J gene TRBJ1-2, with unresolved D. The CDR3 contains 12 residues. The V end lost 3 bases, the J end lost 6 bases, and 8 bases lay between the germline ends. Germline lookup yields CDR1 MDHEN and CDR2 SYDVKM. CDR3 sequence (DNA): TGTGCCAGCAGTTTTGGGGATCATGGCTACACCTTC. Translating gives CASSFGDHGYTF.

The chain uses TRBV5-1 and TRBJ2-5; D uncertain. CDR3 size: 13 residues. Germline assignment: CDR1 SGHRS and CDR2 YFSETQ. V shed 5 bases and J shed 1 base, with 9 bases lying between them. This CDR3 is CASSEVIQETQYF. CDR3 nucleotide sequence: TGCGCCAGCAGTGAAGTAATCCAAGAGACCCAGTACTTC.

Remarks on this clone: This clone may be a read error of a much larger clone one base away. The J gene is TRBJ2-2, the V gene TRBV7-3, with 7 positions matching TRBD1. Germline V gene lookup returns CDR1 SGHTA and CDR2 FQGTGA. The CDR3 length is 15 residues. The trim removed 4 bases at V and 6 bases at J, leaving 8 bases unmatched. The CDR3 nucleotides read TGTGCCAGCAGCTCACCCGGACAGGTGGCCGGGGAGCTGTTTTTT. Translated, it gives CASSSPGQVAGELFF.

This clone was seen more than once but under ten times. The rearrangement joins TRBV30 to TRBJ2-2; D is unclear. Germline lookup yields CDR1 GTSNPN and CDR2 SVGIG (reference sequence). The V gene lost 1 base and the J gene lost 3 bases, with 9 bases spanning the gap. This CDR3 is built from 14 residues. As DNA, the CDR3 is TGTGCCTGGAGTGGTCCGGTGGACACCGGGGAGCTGTTTTTT. Its translation is CAWSGPVDTGELFF.

This chain joins TRBV28 and TRBJ2-7; D is undetermined. Germline lookup yields CDR1 MDHEN and CDR2 SYDVKM. The ends were cut back, 5 bases at V and 4 bases at J, with 9 bases in the middle. The CDR3 has 12 amino acids. The CDR3 DNA reads TGTGCCAGCAGTATAGCCGATTACGAGCAGTACTTC. Its translation: CASSIADYEQYF. Combining the CDR3 with reference TRBV28 and TRBJ2-7 gives the whole variable domain DVKVTQSSRYLVKRTGEKVFLECVQDMDHENMFWYRQDPGLGLRLIYFSYDVKMKEKGDIPEGYSVSREKKERFSLILESASTNQTSMYLCASSIADYEQYFGPGTRLTVT.

This sequence joins TRBV23-1 and TRBJ2-7; 10 bases are shared with TRBD1. TRBV23-1 is recorded as an ORF, its role being uncertain. V trimming: 0 bases; J trimming: 2 bases; junction bases outside the gene matches: 13. This CDR3 is built from 19 residues. The DNA of the CDR3 is TGCGCCAGCAGTCAATCAGTGAAGACAGGGGGCAAATACCCCTACGAGCAGTACTTC. Its translation is CASSQSVKTGGKYPYEQYF.